Below are 23 T cell receptor beta chains sequenced from a single sample in a study of CD8 T cells in ankylosing spondylitis. TCRdb ran MiXCR on the 5' RACE reads and lists one entry per CDR3 protein. Of 450,000 or so distinct CDR3 sequences in the sample, 26% are singletons; the top ten hold about 0.89%. Their antigens are not known. Study-level results: One TCR beta motif, made up of eight highly homologous variants, appeared characteristic of ankylosing spondylitis blood.

The sample taken for sequencing was blood, either unsorted or a sorted T cell fraction (not recorded which). The source of these receptors is a male donor with ankylosing spondylitis.

The table lists this clonotype with a few counts. This rearrangement joins TRBV29-1 to TRBJ2-1; tentatively, D is TRBD2 (5 bases). Germline loops: CDR1 SQVTM, CDR2 ANQGSEA. The CDR3 spans 13 residues. The V end lost 5 bases, the J end lost 4 bases, and 12 bases lay between the germline ends. The CDR3 spells CSVSGAYYNEQFF. CDR3 DNA: TGCAGCGTTAGCGGAGCCTATTACAATGAGCAGTTCTTC.

This clonotype came up many times. This chain joins TRBV24-1 and TRBJ2-1; D unresolved. This CDR3 has 15 residues. Germline lookup yields CDR1 KGHDR and CDR2 SFDVKD. V lost 2 bases and J lost 5, with 12 bases in between. The chain's CDR3 is CATSDYLDGHNEQFF. CDR3 in DNA: TGTGCCACCAGTGATTACCTGGACGGGCACAATGAGCAGTTCTTC.

The V gene is TRBV10-1, the J gene TRBJ2-2; 9 positions match TRBD2. Germline V gene sequence: CDR1 WNHNN, CDR2 SYGVQD (reference sequence). J gave up 7 bases and V 7 bases, and 16 bases lay outside the gene matches. CDR3 length equals 17 residues. This CDR3 reads CASTHGASGAPDGELFF. The CDR3 DNA follows: TGCGCCAGCACCCATGGGGCTAGCGGGGCTCCGGACGGGGAGCTGTTTTTT.

The genes are TRBV7-9 and TRBJ1-3; D ambiguous. The CDR3 has 13 residues. V was pared by 11 bases and J by 7 bases, with 18 bases between. Germline V lookup: CDR1 SEHNR, CDR2 FQNEAQ (reference sequence). The CDR3 nucleotides are TGTGCCCCTCGAAGTGTCTGTCGGAACACCATATATTTT. Translating it yields CAPRSVCRNTIYF. The full variable domain, with the rest looked up from reference TRBV7-9 and TRBJ1-3, is DTGVSQNPRHKITKRGQNVTFRCDPISEHNRLYWYRQTLGQGPEFLTYFQNEAQLEKSRLLSDRFSAERPKGSFSTLEIQRTEQGDSAMYLCAPRSVCRNTIYFGEGSWLTVV.

The chain joins TRBV7-6 to TRBJ2-7, with 9 bases aligning to TRBD1. The V and J ends lost 2 bases and 5 bases, in that order; junction bases with no gene match: 7. This CDR3 has 15 amino acids. CDR1 is SGHVS, CDR2 FNYEAQ, per germline. The DNA for the CDR3 is TGTGCCAGCAGCTTATCCGGGACAGGGTTTGACGAGCAGTACTTC. Protein product: CASSLSGTGFDEQYF.

The V and J genes are TRBV5-6 and TRBJ2-2; D is possibly TRBD1 (6 bases). CDR3 length: 15 amino acids. With 1 base removed from V and 5 bases from J, the gap between germline ends came to 12 bases. Germline CDR1 and CDR2: SGHDT and YYEEEE. CDR3 nucleotides: TGTGCCAGCAGCTTGACAGGGTCACAAACCGGGGAGCTGTTTTTT. Protein sequence: CASSLTGSQTGELFF.

The sample holds a few counts of this clonotype. The genes are TRBV6-1 and TRBJ2-3; 10 bases are shared with TRBD2. Trimming removed 5 bases from V and 5 bases from J; junction bases left unmatched: 4. Germline values: CDR1 MNHNS, CDR2 SASEGT. This CDR3 region has 14 residues. CDR3 loop: CASSSGRAIDTQYF. In DNA form, the CDR3 reads TGTGCCAGCAGTAGCGGGAGGGCAATAGATACGCAGTATTTT.

The sample holds a few counts of this clonotype. The chain joins TRBV5-6 to TRBJ1-1, with D hard to call. The CDR3 has 15 amino acids. Germline V gene lookup returns CDR1 SGHDT and CDR2 YYEEEE. V lost 1 base and J lost 1, with 11 bases in between. The CDR3 bases are TGTGCCAGCAGCTTGTGGGGTAGTGGGAACACTGAAGCTTTCTTT. This sequence encodes CASSLWGSGNTEAFF.

The chain combines TRBV7-6 with TRBJ2-3, with D possibly matching TRBD2 (5 bases). Germline V gene lookup returns CDR1 SGHVS and CDR2 FNYEAQ. The CDR3 sequence is 13 residues long. The V end lost 9 bases, the J end lost 1 base, and 11 bases lay between the germline ends. As DNA, the CDR3 is TGTGCCAGAGGGCGAGCGGGCACAGATACGCAGTATTTT. Amino acids: CARGRAGTDTQYF.

As regards this clonotype: The CDR3 ends on some other residue instead of the conserved phenylalanine or tryptophan, so this is likely a read error. The chain recombines TRBV25-1 with TRBJ2-1; D is ambiguous. Trimming cost V 4 bases and J 1 base, with 5 bases left between them. In germline, CDR1 is MGHDK, CDR2 SYGVNS. The CDR3 is 13 residues long. CDR3 sequence (DNA): TGTGCCAGCAGTGGACTTTCCTACAATGAGCAGTTCCTC. Residues: CASSGLSYNEQFL.

The chain couples TRBV5-1 to TRBJ2-2, with D hard to call. Germline V CDR1 and CDR2: SGHRS, YFSETQ. The V end lost 4 bases, the J end lost 3 bases, and 10 bases lay between the germline ends. The CDR3 is made up of 14 amino acids. CDR3 DNA: TGCGCCAGCAGCGTTCATGGGTACACCGGGGAGCTGTTTTTT. It yields the protein CASSVHGYTGELFF.

This clonotype came up a few times. This sequence joins TRBV18 and TRBJ2-3; 7 nucleotides line up with TRBD1. The length of the CDR3 is 15 residues. V shed 3 bases and J 4 bases; nucleotides not matched to a gene: 7. The germline V gene has CDR1 KGHSH and CDR2 LQKENI. The CDR3 DNA follows: TGTGCCAGCTCACCTTCAGGGGGTAATCCAGATACGCAGTATTTT. It codes for CASSPSGGNPDTQYF.

V and J are TRBV20-1 and TRBJ1-1; D is ambiguous. V lost 3 bases and J 3 bases, leaving 11 bases between the germline ends. Germline V gene lookup returns CDR1 DFQATT and CDR2 SNEGSKA (reference sequence). There are 13 residues in the CDR3. The CDR3 here is CSASSGRDTEAFF. DNA of the CDR3: TGCAGTGCTAGTTCGGGGAGGGACACTGAAGCTTTCTTT.

This clonotype appeared a few times. The V call is TRBV20-1, the J call TRBJ2-1; 8 nucleotides match TRBD2. Per the germline V gene, CDR1 is DFQATT and CDR2 is SNEGSKA (reference sequence). The junction had 6 bases not matched to a gene; V was cut back by 0 bases and J by 8 bases. CDR3 length: 14 residues. The CDR3: CSARESGRVDEQFF. The CDR3 nucleotides are TGCAGTGCTAGAGAGAGCGGGAGAGTCGATGAGCAGTTCTTC.

There are many counts of this clonotype. The chain carries TRBV28 and TRBJ2-1; D gene uncertain. The V gene lost 2 bases and the J gene lost 4 bases, with 6 bases spanning the gap. CDR1 MDHEN and CDR2 SYDVKM come from the germline V gene. The CDR3 runs 13 residues. The CDR3 nucleotides read TGTGCCAGCAGTTTAAACCAATACAATGAGCAGTTCTTC. Amino acid sequence: CASSLNQYNEQFF.

This chain uses TRBV7-2 with TRBJ1-2; D unclear. This CDR3 contains 15 residues. Trimming pared 2 bases from V and 4 bases from J, leaving 14 bases between. Looked up from germline, CDR1 is SGHTA and CDR2 is FQGNSA. CDR3 loop: CASSLTPTPPYGYTF. The CDR3 DNA follows: TGTGCCAGCAGCTTAACCCCGACACCGCCCTATGGCTACACCTTC.

This clonotype was counted between two and nine times. This rearrangement joins TRBV12-5 to TRBJ1-5; D possibly corresponds to TRBD1 (5 bases). The V end lost 1 base, the J end lost 7 bases, and 14 bases lay between the germline ends. Germline V gives CDR1 LGHNT, CDR2 FRNRAP. The length of the CDR3 is 15 residues. The CDR3 bases are TGTGCTAGTGGTTTGGGTCTGACAGTTGGCCAGCCCCAGCATTTT. This sequence encodes CASGLGLTVGQPQHF.

This clonotype was counted between two and nine times. The rearrangement uses TRBV7-9 and TRBJ2-3, with D unresolved. CDR3 length: 15 amino acids. Per the germline V gene, CDR1 is SEHNR and CDR2 is FQNEAQ (reference sequence). V was clipped by 4 bases and J by 2 bases, with 13 bases between them. CDR3 loop: CASSSADLSTDTQYF. The CDR3 bases are TGTGCCAGCAGCTCCGCGGACCTATCCACAGATACGCAGTATTTT.

J is TRBJ1-4 and V is TRBV12-3 or TRBV12-4; D uncertain. Trimming left V 3 bases short and J 7 bases short, with 9 bases between. There are 13 residues in the CDR3. CDR3 nucleotide sequence: TGTGCCAGCAGTTTGAGCAATGGTGAAAAACTGTTTTTT. Translation gives CASSLSNGEKLFF.

V usage is TRBV5-5 and J usage is TRBJ2-2, with TRBD1 matching 7 bases. V gave up 3 bases and J gave up 6 bases; unmatched junction bases: 8. The CDR3 is 15 amino acids. The germline CDR1 and CDR2 sequences are SGHKS and YYEKEE (reference sequence). DNA of the CDR3: TGTGCCAGCAGCTCTCGGGGAACAGGGGCCGGGGAGCTGTTTTTT. Its protein is CASSSRGTGAGELFF.

This clonotype was counted only a few times. The chain recombines TRBV11-2 with TRBJ2-1; possible D gene TRBD2, 6 bases. The germline V gene encodes CDR1 SGHAT and CDR2 FQNNGV. CDR3 length: 15 residues. The V and J ends lost 1 base and 5 bases respectively, with 12 bases between them. The CDR3 DNA is TGTGCCAGCAGCTTAGTACCTAGCGTAAACAATGAGCAGTTCTTC. Amino acids: CASSLVPSVNNEQFF. Looking up the rest from reference TRBV11-2 and TRBJ2-1 gives the full variable domain: EAGVAQSPRYKIIEKRQSVAFWCNPISGHATLYWYQQILGQGPKLLIQFQNNGVVDDSQLPKDRFSAERLKGVDSTLKIQPAKLEDSAVYLCASSLVPSVNNEQFFGPGTRLTVL.

V usage is TRBV30 and J usage is TRBJ1-5; maybe TRBD1 (5 bases). The CDR3 is made up of 14 amino acids. Germline V gene data show CDR1 as GTSNPN and CDR2 as SVGIG (reference sequence). With 1 base removed from V and 6 bases from J, the gap between germline ends came to 13 bases. DNA of the CDR3: TGTGCCTGGAGTGGGCAGGGAGTGGGTCAGCCCCAGCATTTT. Protein product: CAWSGQGVGQPQHF. Variable domain in full (rest from reference TRBV30 and TRBJ1-5): SQTIHQWPATLVQPVGSPLSLECTVEGTSNPNLYWYRQAAGRGLQLLFYSVGIGQISSEVPQNLSASRPQDRQFILSSKKLLLSDSGFYLCAWSGQGVGQPQHFGDGTRLSIL.

This clonotype was seen a few times. The gene calls are TRBV20-1 and TRBJ1-4; the D gene is possibly TRBD1 (5 bases). The V gene's germline CDR1 is DFQATT and CDR2 SNEGSKA (reference sequence). Trimming took off 5 bases at V and 10 bases at J, with 11 bases between the two ends. The CDR3 covers 11 residues. The CDR3 loop reads CSAPEGVKLFF. Here the CDR3 DNA reads TGCAGTGCTCCTGAAGGGGTAAAACTGTTTTTT.